What follows describes a single T cell receptor (beta chain). Its antigen is unknown. This sample was included in a study of shared clonotypes between healthy human individuals. Germline CDR1 reads MDHEN; CDR2 reads SYDVKM. V lost 1 base and J 10 bases, leaving 14 bases between the germline ends. The length of the CDR3 is 15 residues. Findings and limits, study-wide: Larger estimated richness was generally seen in naive subsets than in memory subsets.

Assay used: immunoSEQ multiplex PCR; TCRdb lists only in-frame clones, some missing. Among about 980,000 clones, around three quarters were seen once, and the ten largest hold approximately 1.5%. Material: memory CD4+ T cells sorted from blood. The subset denotes: CD45RA-negative fraction. This receptor was taken from a man aged 18 to 30 in good health. The V gene is TRBV28, the J gene TRBJ1-6, with D maybe TRBD1 (5 bases). CDR3 sequence (DNA): TGTGCCAGCAGTTTATCCGGGGCCCCCGGATCACCCCTCCACTTT. This gives the protein CASSLSGAPGSPLHF. Drawing the rest from reference TRBV28 and TRBJ1-6, the complete variable domain is DVKVTQSSRYLVKRTGEKVFLECVQDMDHENMFWYRQDPGLGLRLIYFSYDVKMKEKGDIPEGYSVSREKKERFSLILESASTNQTSMYLCASSLSGAPGSPLHFGNGTRLTVT.